What follows are 21 T cell receptor beta chains derived from one specimen sequenced in a study of blood T cell repertoires in COVID-19. The method was immunoSEQ multiplex PCR; TCRdb's version includes in-frame clones alone and lacks a portion of them. This sample has 65,000 to 90,000 clones, with nearly 85% found just once. Specimen: peripheral blood. Receptors originate from an elderly woman with acute or convalescent COVID-19.

The CDR3 DNA is TGTGCCAGCAGCTTAGCAGGGGGCGCGACAGATACGCAGTATTTT. Encoded protein: CASSLAGGATDTQYF. This chain uses TRBV7-2 with TRBJ2-3; the match to TRBD1 covers 7 bases. CDR1 is SGHTA and CDR2 is FQGNSA in the germline V gene. The junction had 3 bases not matched to a gene; V was cut back by 0 bases and J by 3 bases. The CDR3 consists of 15 residues.

This clone was seen once. This chain uses TRBV5-1 with TRBJ2-5, with 13 bases aligning to TRBD2. V lost 4 bases to trimming and J lost 5 bases; unmatched junction nucleotides: 5. This CDR3 is 15 amino acids long. Germline CDR1 reads SGHRS; CDR2 reads YFSETQ. DNA of the CDR3: TGCGCCAGCAGCGGCTCACTAGCGGGAGGGGAGACCCAGTACTTC. Its protein product is CASSGSLAGGETQYF.

The CDR3 coding sequence is TGTGCCAGCAGACCTAGTCGGGACAGGGGGCAAGAAAAACTGTTTTTT. Translated, it gives CASRPSRDRGQEKLFF. The chain joins TRBV7-9 to TRBJ1-4; 12 bases match TRBD1. The CDR3 has 16 residues. With 6 bases clipped from V and 8 bases from J, the junction kept 10 bases outside the gene matches. Germline CDR1 SEHNR, CDR2 FQNEAQ (reference sequence).

This clone was recorded once. The genes are TRBV12-3 or TRBV12-4 and TRBJ1-6; D perhaps matches TRBD1 (6 bases). The CDR3 totals 13 residues. Trimming took off 4 bases at V and 10 bases at J, with 11 bases between the two ends. CDR3 sequence: CASSSRGFSPLHF. The CDR3 DNA follows: TGTGCCAGCAGTTCCAGGGGTTTCTCACCCCTCCACTTT.

This clone was counted a single time. The chain is built from TRBV10-3 and TRBJ2-2; 7 bases match TRBD2. With V trimmed by 5 bases and J by 4 bases, 4 bases remained unmatched. The CDR3 has 14 residues. CDR1 is ENHRY, CDR2 SYGVKD, per germline. The CDR3 coding sequence is TGTGCCATCAGTTTGACTAGCCCCACCGGGGAGCTGTTTTTT. This sequence encodes CAISLTSPTGELFF.

J is TRBJ1-1 and V is TRBV29-1, with TRBD1 identical over 7 bases. This CDR3 comprises 13 residues. From germline, CDR1 is SQVTM and CDR2 ANQGSEA. V lost 4 bases and J lost 7; bases outside the gene matches: 9. CDR3 region: CSVVTWWDSEAFF. Here the CDR3 DNA reads TGCAGCGTTGTTACTTGGTGGGACAGTGAAGCTTTCTTT. Variable domain in full (rest from reference TRBV29-1 and TRBJ1-1): SAVISQKPSRDICQRGTSLTIQCQVDSQVTMMFWYRQQPGQSLTLIATANQGSEATYESGFVIDKFPISRPNLTFSTLTVSNMSPEDSSIYLCSVVTWWDSEAFFGQGTRLTVV.

The chain recombines TRBV10-3 with TRBJ2-7; D is undetermined. V was cut by 3 bases and J by 6 bases, with 6 bases left in between. The length of the CDR3 is 11 residues. Germline V gives CDR1 ENHRY, CDR2 SYGVKD. The CDR3 nucleotides read TGTGCCATCAGTGATCCAGGCGAGCAGTACTTC. Protein: CAISDPGEQYF.

The chain carries TRBV5-1 and TRBJ1-6, with TRBD1 matching 9 bases. V dropped 0 bases and J dropped 10; count of bases not matched to a gene: 2. The V gene's germline CDR1 is SGHRS and CDR2 YFSETQ. The CDR3 has 14 amino acids. The CDR3 sequence: CASSLGQGVSPLHF. CDR3 bases: TGCGCCAGCAGCTTGGGACAGGGGGTCTCACCCCTCCACTTT.

This chain uses TRBV28 with TRBJ2-3, with D possibly matching TRBD1 (6 bases). The CDR3 has 15 residues. V was cut by 5 bases and J by 0 bases, with 12 bases left in between. From germline, CDR1 is MDHEN and CDR2 SYDVKM. CDR3 nucleotides: TGTGCCAGCAGTCCTACAGGGTATAGCACAGATACGCAGTATTTT. This codes for CASSPTGYSTDTQYF.

The J gene is TRBJ2-2, the V gene TRBV15, with TRBD2 matching 12 bases. The CDR3 runs to 18 residues. Germline assignment: CDR1 LNHNV and CDR2 YYDKDF (reference sequence). The J segment lost 6 bases and the V segment lost 0 bases, leaving 8 bases of the junction unmatched. The CDR3 nucleotides read TGTGCCACCAGCAGAGAAACTAGCGGGAGGTCTGGTTCCGGGGAGCTGTTTTTT. Encoded protein: CATSRETSGRSGSGELFF.

This clone was seen many times. The chain uses TRBV3-1 (or the pseudogene TRBV3-2) and TRBJ1-2, with D unclear. V lost 0 bases to trimming and J lost 3 bases, with 8 bases between them. This CDR3 is 14 amino acids long. Germline assignment: CDR1 LGHDT and CDR2 YNNKEL (reference sequence). In DNA, the CDR3 is TGTGCCAGCAGCCAAGACGGGGAACACTATGGCTACACCTTC. Its protein is CASSQDGEHYGYTF.

CDR3 in amino acids: CASRMDYVVPYEQYF. The CDR3 DNA reads TGTGCCAGCAGGATGGACTACGTTGTACCCTACGAGCAGTACTTC. The chain is built from TRBV6-5 and TRBJ2-7, with D possibly TRBD2 on 6 matching bases. The V end was cut by 6 bases, the J end by 2 bases, with 17 bases between. The V gene's germline CDR1 is MNHEY and CDR2 SVGAGI. CDR3 length: 15 amino acids.

This clone was found once. The chain joins TRBV7-2 to TRBJ2-7; TRBD1 matches 8 bases. This CDR3 comprises 14 residues. After removal of 5 bases from V and 3 bases from J, the junction contained 6 bases not matched to a gene. Per germline, CDR1 SGHTA and CDR2 FQGNSA. DNA of the CDR3: TGTGCCAGCAGCCCGCGGACAGGGAGCTACGAGCAGTACTTC. Translated, it gives CASSPRTGSYEQYF. The entire variable domain, with the rest obtained from reference TRBV7-2 and TRBJ2-7, is as follows: GAGVSQSPSNKVTEKGKDVELRCDPISGHTALYWYRQSLGQGLEFLIYFQGNSAPDKSGLPSDRFSAERTGGSVSTLTIQRTQQEDSAVYLCASSPRTGSYEQYFGPGTRLTVT.

The chain carries TRBV4-2 and TRBJ2-2; 7 positions match TRBD2. After removal of 7 bases from V and 4 bases from J, the junction contained 15 bases not matched to a gene. CDR1 and CDR2 from the germline V gene are LGHNA and YNFKEQ. The CDR3 sequence is 17 residues long. The CDR3: CASTPGMGRESTGELFF. CDR3 nucleotides: TGTGCCAGCACCCCCGGTATGGGGCGGGAGAGCACCGGGGAGCTGTTTTTT.

The V and J genes are TRBV27 and TRBJ2-3; D remains ambiguous. The CDR3 has 11 amino acids. The ends were cut back, 7 bases at V and 6 bases at J, with 8 bases in the middle. CDR1 MNHEY and CDR2 SMNVEV come from the germline V gene (reference sequence). This CDR3 is CASTPPDTQYF. DNA of the CDR3: TGTGCCAGCACCCCCCCGGATACGCAGTATTTT.

This rearrangement joins TRBV9 to TRBJ2-1; perhaps TRBD1 as D (5 bases). This CDR3 contains 15 residues. V lost 3 bases, J lost 0 bases, and 10 bases lay in between. Germline-derived CDR1 and CDR2 are SGDLS and YYNGEE. CDR3: CASSEAGISYNEQFF. As DNA, the CDR3 is TGTGCCAGCAGCGAAGCAGGGATCTCCTACAATGAGCAGTTCTTC.

The chain is built from TRBV7-8 and TRBJ1-1, with TRBD1 matching over 7 bases. V shed 5 bases and J 1 base; nucleotides not matched to a gene: 4. CDR1 and CDR2 (germline): SGHVS, FQNEAQ. The length of the CDR3 is 14 residues. The CDR3: CASSAGQPNTEAFF. CDR3 nucleotides: TGTGCCAGCAGCGCGGGACAGCCGAACACTGAAGCTTTCTTT.

J is TRBJ2-5 and V is TRBV5-4, with 9 bases aligning to TRBD1. Trimming at V came to 3 bases and at J to 0 bases, leaving 3 bases not matched to a gene. Germline V gene lookup returns CDR1 SGHNT and CDR2 YYREEE (reference sequence). The CDR3 loop spans 15 amino acids. CDR3 region: CASSSGTGYQETQYF. CDR3 in DNA: TGTGCCAGCAGCTCCGGGACAGGGTACCAAGAGACCCAGTACTTC.

The gene calls are TRBV12-3 or TRBV12-4 and TRBJ1-1; 7 bases are a match to TRBD1. Unmatched junction bases numbered 4, after V lost 6 bases and J lost 3 bases. This CDR3 has 13 amino acids. The CDR3 is CASRSTGDTEAFF. The CDR3 region has the DNA TGTGCCAGCAGGTCTACAGGGGACACTGAAGCTTTCTTT.

The chain links TRBV7-6 to TRBJ1-4, with 7 bases fitting TRBD1. The CDR3 sequence is 15 residues long. The V gene's germline CDR1 is SGHVS and CDR2 FNYEAQ. J gave up 0 bases and V 6 bases, and 4 bases lay outside the gene matches. The CDR3 bases are TGTGCCAGCAGTCCCGGGACAGCAACTAATGAAAAACTGTTTTTT. Protein product: CASSPGTATNEKLFF.

Sample share makes this clone medium-sized. The chain carries TRBV15 and TRBJ2-7, with D perhaps TRBD2 (6 bases). CDR1 is LNHNV, CDR2 YYDKDF, per germline (reference sequence). This CDR3 spans 15 amino acids. V shed 0 bases and J shed 4 bases, with 13 bases lying between them. The CDR3 reads CATSRERRAGYEQYF. The CDR3 region has the DNA TGTGCCACCAGCAGAGAAAGGAGGGCCGGGTACGAGCAGTACTTC.